The rows below give T cell receptor beta chains drawn from one sample of a study of technical replicates of blood from several donors. Clones were read by immunoSEQ multiplex PCR, and TCRdb kept only the in-frame ones, dropping some. The sample contains tens of thousands of clones, 80% to 95% of which appear only once. The sample was PBMCs. These receptors came from a human donor in good health. Some clones in this sample may be carry-over from other donors' samples. The CDR3 runs from the conserved cysteine through the conserved F or W. D genes are given only for firm matches.

TRBV7-9	NA	CASSLLGSSVTEAFF
TRBV4-3	NA	CASSPNRVLEGTHEQYF
TRBV30	NA	CAWYSRSSYNEQFF
TRBV29-1	TRBD2	CSVGRGVADTQYF
TRBV4-3	TRBD2	CASSQDSSGAYEQYF
TRBV11-2	TRBD1	CASSLRQGIYNEQFF
TRBV11-3	TRBD2	CASRGLAEDTQYF
TRBV10-2	TRBD2	CASNAGLAGGVIYNEQFF
TRBV6-1	TRBD1	CASTSTGENTGELFF
TRBV7-8	NA	CASSLRDFSPLHF
TRBV19	NA	CASSKERLSYEQYF
TRBV29-1	NA	CSVEDPEGRRYGYTF
TRBV30	NA	CAWSLEVNQPQHF
TRBV7-9	TRBD1	CASSSAGGFTYEQYF
TRBV4-3	TRBD1	CASSQDWQARGETQYF
TRBV7-2	NA	CASSLNEGDTQYF